This T cell receptor (beta chain) was captured in a study of T cells and copy number aberrations in small-cell lung cancer (dated by TCRdb to about 2021). In terms of the full investigation: TCR repertoire sequencing was paired with whole-exome sequencing of the same tumor regions to relate T cell metrics to mutations and copy number aberrations. Tumor TCR data were available for around 18 patients, and TCR data from both tumor and normal tissue were available for roughly 15 patients.

The full study reports these points: All specimens consisted of formalin-fixed paraffin-embedded tissue, which is known to introduce sequencing artifacts. Lower T-cell density, richness and clonality were observed in tumors than in adjacent lung tissue, although the difference in density was not significant. The study was limited by a small sample size because surgical resection is uncommon in small-cell lung cancer, and validation of the findings is required.

The CDR3 runs 14 residues from the cysteine to the phenylalanine. The entry retains the CDR3 DNA only, 42 bases that are in frame from base 1. Relative to germline, V is 6 bases shorter and J is 10 bases shorter, with 16 bases between their ends. The CDR1 and CDR2 encoded by the germline V gene are SGHTA and FQGNSA. Using multiplexed V- and J-gene primers, the immunoSEQ hsTCRB Kit amplified TCR-beta CDR3 regions from genomic DNA. Unique DNA barcodes were added in a second PCR, and the samples were pooled together with one negative control and one positive control. Sequencing of the pooled TCR-beta libraries was performed on an Illumina MiSeq using a 150-cycle paired-end protocol. The authors' pipeline ran thus. Raw sequencing data were processed by Adaptive Biotechnologies into a report containing normalized, annotated TCR-beta repertoires. T-cell density was computed as TCR-beta templates normalized to usable DNA, which was estimated by amplifying housekeeping genes. Clonality was defined as 1 minus Pielou's evenness, while richness was a count of unique rearrangements. TCRdb limited this immuneACCESS table to in-frame rearrangements with V and J called. A share of clones is missing; checked studies link under half to unresolved V genes, and the rest is unexplained. Clonal size and the V and J genes are those of that table, whereas D and trimming came from the DNA. The sample contains about 2,400 clones, less than 85% of them found a single time. The ten largest make up 5% to 6% of the sample.

A remark on this clone: What this receptor recognizes is not known. Per-nucleotide qualities are absent, and no much larger clonotype sits a single base away.

Donors were patients with limited-stage small-cell lung cancer who underwent surgical resection in Hangzhou, China, between about 2008 and 2020. Every donor underwent upfront surgery with no preoperative chemotherapy or radiotherapy, and no donor received immunotherapy either before or after surgery. Each of the 15 to 20 patients in the sequenced cohort was a smoker or a heavy second-hand smoker. Adjacent normal lung tissue was taken at least 2 cm away from the tumor margin, and two pathologists confirmed morphologically that the tissue was free of malignant cells. To characterize T cell repertoire heterogeneity, the study applied multi-region TCR-beta sequencing to resected limited-stage small-cell lung cancers and to tumor-adjacent lung tissue. Genomic DNA was extracted from FFPE tissue using the AllPrep DNA/RNA FFPE Kit (Qiagen).

The rearrangement joined TRBV7-2 to TRBJ1-6; the best D guess is TRBD1, with 5 bases matching. The receptor comes from a woman in her 50s with small cell lung cancer. The material sequenced was normal tissue next to the tumor. The CDR3 corresponds to CASSLQGVQSPLHF. In nucleotide form, the sequence is TGTGCCAGCAGTCTGCAGGGAGTCCAGTCACCCCTCCACTTT.